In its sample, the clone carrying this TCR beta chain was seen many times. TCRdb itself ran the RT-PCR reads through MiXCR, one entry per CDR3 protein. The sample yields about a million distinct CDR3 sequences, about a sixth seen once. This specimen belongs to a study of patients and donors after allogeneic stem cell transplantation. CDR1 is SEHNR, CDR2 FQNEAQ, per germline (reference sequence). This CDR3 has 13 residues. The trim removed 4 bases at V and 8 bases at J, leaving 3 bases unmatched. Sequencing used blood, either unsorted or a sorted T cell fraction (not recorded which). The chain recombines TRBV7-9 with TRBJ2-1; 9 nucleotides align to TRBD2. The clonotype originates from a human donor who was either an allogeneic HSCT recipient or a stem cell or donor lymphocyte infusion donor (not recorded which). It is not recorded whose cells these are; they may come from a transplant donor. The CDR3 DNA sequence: TGTGCCAGCAGCTCGGGACTAGCCCATGAGCAGTTCTTC. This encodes CASSSGLAHEQFF. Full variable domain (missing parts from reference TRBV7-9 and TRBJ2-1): DTGVSQNPRHKITKRGQNVTFRCDPISEHNRLYWYRQTLGQGPEFLTYFQNEAQLEKSRLLSDRFSAERPKGSFSTLEIQRTEQGDSAMYLCASSSGLAHEQFFGPGTRLTVL.